Presented here are 26 T cell receptor beta chains from one specimen sequenced in a study of response to subunit inactivated influenza vaccine. TCRdb used MiXCR to reprocess the RT-PCR reads, holding one entry per CDR3 protein. The sample includes around 490,000 distinct CDR3 sequences, roughly 8.2% of them seen just once. The source was PBMCs from blood, collected less than 30 months after vaccination. All receptors come from a man aged 50-75 years who received an inactivated influenza vaccine.

J is TRBJ2-5 and V is TRBV7-2; maybe TRBD2 (5 bases). Trimming stripped 5 bases from V and 5 bases from J, with 18 bases between. CDR3 size: 15 residues. The germline V gene encodes CDR1 SGHTA and CDR2 FQGNSA. CDR3 sequence reads: CASSGAVTWVETQYF. The DNA of the CDR3 is TGTGCCAGCAGCGGAGCGGTCACGTGGGTGGAGACCCAGTACTTC. Full variable domain (remainder filled in from reference TRBV7-2 and TRBJ2-5): GAGVSQSPSNKVTEKGKDVELRCDPISGHTALYWYRQSLGQGLEFLIYFQGNSAPDKSGLPSDRFSAERTGGSVSTLTIQRTQQEDSAVYLCASSGAVTWVETQYFGPGTRLLVL.

This clonotype was seen many times. The chain joins TRBV5-6 to TRBJ2-3; maybe TRBD2 (6 bases). Germline CDR1 is SGHDT and CDR2 is YYEEEE. The CDR3 is made up of 15 amino acids. V was clipped by 4 bases and J by 3 bases, with 15 bases between them. CDR3 residues: CASSPVSGETDTQYF. The CDR3 DNA is TGTGCCAGCAGCCCAGTTTCGGGAGAAACAGATACGCAGTATTTT.

This chain uses TRBV27 with TRBJ2-2, with a tentative D call TRBD2 (5 bases). V was trimmed by 0 bases and J by 4 bases, leaving 12 bases between them. Per germline, CDR1 MNHEY and CDR2 SMNVEV (reference sequence). The length of the CDR3 is 16 residues. CDR3 in amino acids: CASSLSLFAGTGELFF. As DNA, the CDR3 is TGTGCCAGCAGTTTATCCCTATTCGCGGGCACCGGGGAGCTGTTTTTT.

This clonotype appeared many times. This rearrangement joins TRBV18 to TRBJ2-5; D call uncertain. The CDR3 contains 13 residues. V was shortened by 0 bases and J by 3 bases, with 5 bases between the two germline ends. The germline V gene encodes CDR1 KGHSH and CDR2 LQKENI. In nucleotides, the CDR3 is TGTGCCAGCTCACCACCGGAAGAAGAGACCCAGTACTTC. It specifies CASSPPEEETQYF.

This chain links TRBV27 with TRBJ2-7; 10 bases fit TRBD2. CDR3 length: 16 amino acids. V lost 5 bases to trimming and J lost 2 bases; unmatched junction nucleotides: 9. The germline CDR1 and CDR2 sequences are MNHEY and SMNVEV (reference sequence). This CDR3 is CASSPGRTSGPYEQYF. CDR3 in DNA: TGTGCCAGCAGTCCGGGGAGGACTAGCGGTCCCTACGAGCAGTACTTC.

CDR3 residues: CASAGSRTNYGYTF. Here the CDR3 DNA reads TGTGCCAGCGCGGGAAGCAGAACTAACTATGGCTACACCTTC. The rearrangement links TRBV7-2 to TRBJ1-2; D unresolved. Germline V gene lookup returns CDR1 SGHTA and CDR2 FQGNSA. The CDR3 consists of 14 residues. V gave up 8 bases and J gave up 0 bases, with 13 bases separating them. The complete variable domain, with remaining parts taken from reference TRBV7-2 and TRBJ1-2, reads GAGVSQSPSNKVTEKGKDVELRCDPISGHTALYWYRQSLGQGLEFLIYFQGNSAPDKSGLPSDRFSAERTGGSVSTLTIQRTQQEDSAVYLCASAGSRTNYGYTFGSGTRLTVV.

The rearrangement uses TRBV6-1 and TRBJ1-1; D possibly corresponds to TRBD1 (5 bases). This CDR3 comprises 15 residues. Per the germline V gene, CDR1 is MNHNS and CDR2 is SASEGT. V was pared by 6 bases and J by 6 bases, with 20 bases between. The CDR3 coding sequence is TGTGCCAGCAGCCACTTGGGGAGGGGTAGGCCTGAAGCTTTCTTT. It yields the protein CASSHLGRGRPEAFF.

This clonotype was picked up a small number of times. The chain recombines TRBV19 with TRBJ1-2; D unclear. Germline V gives CDR1 LNHDA, CDR2 SQIVND (reference sequence). The CDR3 is 12 amino acids. Trimming cost V 2 bases and J 6 bases, with 7 bases left between them. This CDR3 reads CASSIQSNGYTF. CDR3 bases: TGTGCCAGTAGTATACAGTCCAATGGCTACACCTTC.

The chain carries TRBV11-3 and TRBJ2-3; 15 nucleotides agree with TRBD2. V trimming: 4 bases; J trimming: 5 bases; junction bases outside the gene matches: 1. The CDR3 runs to 15 residues. The germline V gene encodes CDR1 SGHNT and CDR2 YENEEA. CDR3 residues: CASSWGLAGGDTQYF. The CDR3 DNA reads as TGTGCCAGCAGCTGGGGACTAGCGGGAGGAGATACGCAGTATTTT.

In its sample, this clonotype was seen many times. The chain couples TRBV12-3 or TRBV12-4 to TRBJ2-3; D unresolved. The CDR3 spans 13 residues. V was pared by 3 bases and J by 1 base, with 5 bases between. CDR3 DNA: TGTGCCAGCAGTTTCTTTGGCACAGATACGCAGTATTTT. Translating it yields CASSFFGTDTQYF.

This clonotype was observed many times. The V and J genes are TRBV12-3 or TRBV12-4 and TRBJ1-1; D is unclear. The CDR3 has 12 residues. Trimming took off 7 bases at V and 0 bases at J, with 6 bases between the two ends. The CDR3 region has the DNA TGTGCCAGCACCAACATGAACACTGAAGCTTTCTTT. Protein: CASTNMNTEAFF.

This clonotype has just a few counts. The chain carries TRBV29-1 and TRBJ1-1, with D unclear. The V gene lost 1 base and the J gene lost 1 base, with 4 bases spanning the gap. This CDR3 is built from 12 residues. The V gene's germline CDR1 is SQVTM and CDR2 ANQGSEA. The CDR3 loop is CSVEGQNTEAFF. The DNA of the CDR3 is TGCAGCGTTGAAGGGCAGAACACTGAAGCTTTCTTT.

There are many counts of this clonotype. The rearrangement uses TRBV5-1 and TRBJ2-1, with a tentative D call TRBD2 (6 bases). The CDR3 has 16 amino acids. V was shortened by 0 bases and J by 9 bases, with 19 bases between the two germline ends. CDR1 and CDR2 from the germline V gene are SGHRS and YFSETQ. CDR3 nucleotide sequence: TGCGCCAGCAGCTTGGGAGGTGGCGGGGCACATGGTGAGCAGTTCTTC. Its translation is CASSLGGGGAHGEQFF.

This clonotype was seen many times. V is TRBV18 and J is TRBJ2-3, with a weak D call TRBD1 (7 bases). The CDR3 totals 16 residues. Trimming shortened V by 2 bases and J by 10 bases, and 22 bases separated the two germline ends. Germline V gene sequence: CDR1 KGHSH, CDR2 LQKENI. The CDR3 coding sequence is TGTGCCAGCTCACCAGGGACAGTCACGACTAGAGGTGCGCAGTATTTT. This encodes CASSPGTVTTRGAQYF.

With regard to this clonotype: A much more abundant neighbour one base away suggests this may be a read error. The genes are TRBV7-9 and TRBJ2-7; unclear D gene. Germline loops: CDR1 SEHNR, CDR2 FQNEAQ (reference sequence). The CDR3 is 13 amino acids. Trimming removed 5 bases from V and 7 bases from J, with 15 bases in between. The CDR3 sequence is CASSPGGGMEQYF. CDR3 DNA sequence: TGTGCCAGCAGCCCAGGTGGTGGGATGGAGCAGTACTTC.

This clonotype was counted many times. The rearrangement uses TRBV7-8 and TRBJ2-3; 9 bases fit TRBD2. Trimming took 4 bases from V and 0 from J; bases not matched to a gene: 8. The germline V gene encodes CDR1 SGHVS and CDR2 FQNEAQ. The length of the CDR3 is 17 residues. For the CDR3, the DNA is TGTGCCAGCAGCTCCGGGACTAGCAGCACTAGCACAGATACGCAGTATTTT. Translating gives CASSSGTSSTSTDTQYF.

This clonotype was picked up many times. The gene calls are TRBV20-1 and TRBJ2-3; TRBD2 might be the D (7 bases). Trimming shortened V by 4 bases and J by 1 base, and 18 bases separated the two germline ends. The CDR3 loop spans 16 amino acids. Looked up from germline, CDR1 is DFQATT and CDR2 is SNEGSKA (reference sequence). The CDR3 protein is CSATRMAGAGTDTQYF. CDR3 in DNA: TGCAGTGCTACGAGAATGGCGGGGGCCGGCACAGATACGCAGTATTTT.

In this sample, this clonotype turned up a few times. The gene calls are TRBV9 and TRBJ1-1; D ambiguous. The V and J ends lost 2 bases and 1 base respectively, with 12 bases between them. This CDR3 has 15 amino acids. Germline V gene data show CDR1 as SGDLS and CDR2 as YYNGEE. The CDR3 DNA is TGTGCCAGCAGCGTCGTCTTGGGCCCGAACACTGAAGCTTTCTTT. Its protein product is CASSVVLGPNTEAFF.

The rearrangement joins TRBV12-3 or TRBV12-4 to TRBJ1-2; tentatively, D is TRBD1 (5 bases). This CDR3 has 14 amino acids. V was trimmed by 5 bases and J by 4 bases, leaving 14 bases between them. DNA for the CDR3: TGTGCCAGCAGTCCCGGGGGACCAGTCTATGGCTACACCTTC. Translation: CASSPGGPVYGYTF.

The sample holds many counts of this clonotype. The chain carries TRBV10-2 and TRBJ2-1; D gene uncertain. Germline V CDR1 and CDR2: WSHSY, SAAADI. This CDR3 comprises 12 residues. Trimming shortened V by 6 bases and J by 7 bases, and 10 bases separated the two germline ends. The CDR3 region is CASSRASNEQFF. The CDR3 DNA sequence: TGCGCCAGCAGCCGGGCCTCAAATGAGCAGTTCTTC.

The V and J genes are TRBV7-9 and TRBJ2-7; D perhaps matches TRBD2 (5 bases). The CDR3 length is 14 residues. CDR1 is SEHNR and CDR2 is FQNEAQ in the germline V gene (reference sequence). Trimming shortened V by 5 bases and J by 4 bases, and 15 bases separated the two germline ends. The CDR3 DNA reads as TGTGCCAGCAGCCTAAGTCTAGCAGCGTACGAGCAGTACTTC. Translated, it gives CASSLSLAAYEQYF.

This clonotype was found a few times. The chain links TRBV4-1 to TRBJ2-5, with D unclear. The germline V and J ends were trimmed by 0 bases and 5 bases, with 16 bases remaining between them. Germline V gives CDR1 MGHRA, CDR2 YSYEKL. This CDR3 is built from 16 residues. The CDR3 reads CASSQDLGPAKETQYF. The CDR3 DNA follows: TGCGCCAGCAGCCAAGATCTCGGGCCAGCCAAGGAGACCCAGTACTTC.

The chain has TRBV6-5 and TRBJ2-2; the D gene is possibly TRBD1 (6 bases). Trimming left V 0 bases short and J 6 bases short, with 20 bases between. Per germline, CDR1 MNHEY and CDR2 SVGAGI. The CDR3 contains 18 residues. In DNA, the CDR3 is TGTGCCAGCAGTTACTCGCCCCCGGGAACAGGGAGCCCCGGGGAGCTGTTTTTT. Translating it yields CASSYSPPGTGSPGELFF.

This clonotype was seen at least ten times. This chain joins TRBV29-1 and TRBJ2-1, with 7 positions matching TRBD1. Germline assignment: CDR1 SQVTM and CDR2 ANQGSEA. Trimming cost V 6 bases and J 9 bases; bases outside gene matches: 8. This CDR3 is 12 amino acids long. The CDR3 DNA follows: TGCAGCGTCCAAACAGGGGAGAGTGAGCAGTTCTTC. This codes for CSVQTGESEQFF.

This clonotype showed up just a few times. V gene TRBV4-3 combines with J gene TRBJ1-4, with D unclear. The CDR3 loop spans 15 amino acids. Germline-derived CDR1 and CDR2 are LGHNA and YSLEER. Between the trimmed V and J ends, which lost 4 bases and 8 bases, there was a span of 17 bases. CDR3: CASSPVWQAGEKLFF. In DNA form, the CDR3 reads TGCGCCAGCAGCCCCGTGTGGCAGGCGGGGGAAAAACTGTTTTTT.

The chain joins TRBV20-1 to TRBJ2-1; the D is unclear. The CDR3 has 15 amino acids. Deletions cut 2 bases from V and 0 bases from J, with 11 bases between. The germline V gene encodes CDR1 DFQATT and CDR2 SNEGSKA (reference sequence). This chain's CDR3 is CSARTQWSSYNEQFF. The CDR3 DNA is TGCAGTGCTAGAACTCAGTGGTCCTCCTACAATGAGCAGTTCTTC.